One sample yielded the 2 T cell receptor beta chains listed below, sequenced in a study of blood T cell repertoires in COVID-19. Here immunoSEQ multiplex PCR was the method, and the copy in TCRdb shows in-frame clones only, minus some. The sample comprises over 150,000 clones, roughly 84% of which are singletons, and 13% to 15% rests with the top ten. Sequenced material: peripheral blood. These TCRs come from a man aged 18 to 30 with active or convalescent COVID-19.

The rearrangement links TRBV6-1 to TRBJ1-3, with D tentatively TRBD1 (6 bases). V lost 8 bases to trimming and J lost 4 bases, with 9 bases between them. The CDR3 totals 12 residues. Germline lookup yields CDR1 MNHNS and CDR2 SASEGT. CDR3 nucleotide sequence: TGTGCCAGCCGGGGGGCCGGAAACACCATATATTTT. Amino acid sequence: CASRGAGNTIYF.

This clone appeared once. The V and J genes are TRBV6-2 or TRBV6-3 and TRBJ1-2; D is possibly TRBD1 (6 bases). Germline CDR1 is MNHEY and CDR2 is SVGEGT. This CDR3 is built from 16 residues. Trimming pared 2 bases from V and 4 bases from J, leaving 17 bases between. In nucleotides, the CDR3 is TGTGCCAGCAGTTACAGTGGTCGGACAGAGCTCTATGGCTACACCTTC. Protein product: CASSYSGRTELYGYTF.